This T cell receptor (beta chain) was obtained from a study of blood T cell repertoires in COVID-19. On the study more broadly: PBMCs, B-cell-depleted T cells, or T cells were the source of the cDNA or gDNA that made up the material.

Germline CDR1 is SGHRS and CDR2 is YFSETQ. Trimming took off 3 bases at V and 1 base at J, with 13 bases between the two ends. The CDR3 covers 15 residues. TCRdb's table, derived via immunoSEQ multiplex PCR, lists solely in-frame clones and lacks some. The data show approximately 140,000 clones, around 84% seen once. The sequenced material came from peripheral blood. J is TRBJ1-1 and V is TRBV5-1; possibly TRBD1 for D (5 bases). The receptor comes from a human donor in a cohort sampled during active COVID-19. CDR3 coding DNA: TGCGCCAGCAGCTACTTATTAACAGGGAACACTGAAGCTTTCTTT. As protein: CASSYLLTGNTEAFF.